A selection of T cell receptor beta chains follows, all from one sample in a study of T-cell reconstitution after alpha-beta-depleted transplantation in children. TCRdb reanalysed the PCR reads using MiXCR and keeps one entry per CDR3 protein. The data contain hundreds of thousands of distinct CDR3 sequences, around 14% of them singletons. This material consisted of PBMCs, taken before TCRalphabeta/CD19-depleted stem cell transplant. The receptors were gathered from a girl aged 2-10 years with congenital amegakaryocytic thrombocytopenia, due to receive a stem cell transplant. Both conserved end residues are part of each CDR3. The D gene is left open where the match is weak. A clone size is listed for some rows: how often the clone was seen (once, few, many), or a class if it is expanded.

D: TRBD2; J: TRBJ2-1; V: TRBV5-1; size: few; CDR3: CASSWTSGVNEQFF; DNA: TGCGCCAGCAGCTGGACTAGCGGGGTCAATGAGCAGTTCTTC
D: TRBD1; J: TRBJ2-1; V: TRBV5-1; size: -; CDR3: CASSADRVNNEQFF; DNA: TGCGCCAGCAGCGCCGACAGGGTTAACAATGAGCAGTTCTTC
D: -; J: TRBJ2-1; V: TRBV6-5; size: few; CDR3: CASSYSGLTQFF; DNA: TGTGCCAGCAGTTATTCCGGGCTTACTCAGTTCTTC
D: -; J: TRBJ2-2; V: TRBV18; size: -; CDR3: CASSPEIQAPAGELFF; DNA: TGTGCCAGCTCACCAGAGATTCAGGCCCCCGCCGGGGAGCTGTTTTTT
D: TRBD2; J: TRBJ2-1; V: TRBV5-1; size: many; CDR3: CASSPGLAGIDEQFF; DNA: TGCGCCAGCAGCCCCGGACTAGCAGGAATCGATGAGCAGTTCTTC
D: -; J: TRBJ2-6; V: TRBV20-1; size: -; CDR3: CSARVHSGANVLTF; DNA: TGCAGTGCTAGGGTACACTCTGGGGCCAACGTCCTGACTTTC
D: -; J: TRBJ2-3; V: TRBV5-1; size: many; CDR3: CASSLEATQYF; DNA: TGCGCCAGCAGCTTGGAAGCGACGCAGTATTTT
D: -; J: TRBJ2-3; V: TRBV20-1; size: -; CDR3: CSARAEVALADTQYF; DNA: TGCAGTGCCAGAGCTGAGGTAGCTCTAGCAGATACGCAGTATTTT
D: TRBD2; J: TRBJ2-2; V: TRBV29-1; size: -; CDR3: CSVGVLAGGPGELFF; DNA: TGCAGCGTGGGGGTGTTAGCGGGGGGACCCGGGGAGCTGTTTTTT
D: TRBD1; J: TRBJ1-2; V: TRBV5-1; size: few; CDR3: CASSASTGKVNGYTF; DNA: TGCGCCAGCAGCGCATCGACAGGGAAGGTGAATGGCTACACCTTC
D: -; J: TRBJ1-1; V: TRBV7-9; size: few; CDR3: CASSLGATLADEAFF; DNA: TGTGCCAGCAGCTTAGGGGCGACCCTCGCGGACGAAGCTTTCTTT
D: TRBD1; J: TRBJ1-2; V: TRBV5-1; size: many; CDR3: CASTIGQGKADGYTF; DNA: TGCGCCAGCACCATAGGACAGGGAAAGGCTGATGGCTACACCTTC
D: -; J: TRBJ2-7; V: TRBV10-2; size: many; CDR3: CASKSRYGRYEQYF; DNA: TGCGCCAGCAAATCAAGGTACGGGCGGTACGAGCAGTACTTC
D: -; J: TRBJ2-5; V: TRBV6-1; size: -; CDR3: CASTNSGRETQYF; DNA: TGTGCCAGCACCAACTCCGGTCGGGAGACCCAGTACTTC
D: TRBD2; J: TRBJ2-3; V: TRBV29-1; size: -; CDR3: CSVESGITDTQYF; DNA: TGCAGCGTTGAGAGCGGGATCACAGATACGCAGTATTTT
D: -; J: TRBJ1-4; V: TRBV2; size: -; CDR3: CASSERADRLGKLFF; DNA: TGTGCCAGCAGTGAAAGGGCCGACCGCCTGGGAAAACTGTTTTTT
D: -; J: TRBJ2-1; V: TRBV20-1; size: many; CDR3: CSAPIPNVFLNEQFF; DNA: TGCAGTGCCCCAATCCCGAATGTGTTCCTTAATGAGCAGTTCTTC
D: -; J: TRBJ2-1; V: TRBV28; size: many; CDR3: CASSPIGILSYHEQFF; DNA: TGTGCCAGCAGTCCTATCGGGATATTAAGCTACCATGAGCAGTTCTTC
D: TRBD2; J: TRBJ2-2; V: TRBV10-3; size: many; CDR3: CAGSREGLAGELFF; DNA: TGTGCCGGATCGCGGGAGGGCCTCGCCGGGGAGCTGTTTTTT
D: TRBD2; J: TRBJ2-1; V: TRBV12-3/TRBV12-4; size: many; CDR3: CASSLLAGRYNEQFF; DNA: TGTGCCAGCAGTTTACTAGCGGGAAGATACAATGAGCAGTTCTTC
D: -; J: TRBJ1-1; V: TRBV30; size: -; CDR3: CAWKTMSPEAFF; DNA: TGTGCCTGGAAGACTATGAGCCCTGAAGCTTTCTTT
D: -; J: TRBJ2-7; V: TRBV7-6; size: -; CDR3: CASSLKPDEQYF; DNA: TGTGCCAGCAGCTTAAAACCAGACGAGCAGTACTTC
D: TRBD2; J: TRBJ2-3; V: TRBV20-1; size: few; CDR3: CSAILAKRGNTQYF; DNA: TGCAGTGCCATACTAGCGAAGAGAGGGAATACGCAGTATTTT
D: -; J: TRBJ2-3; V: TRBV20-1; size: many; CDR3: CSATTDTQYF; DNA: TGCAGTGCTACCACAGATACGCAGTATTTT
D: TRBD2; J: TRBJ2-1; V: TRBV7-6; size: few; CDR3: CASSLFPAGGYNEQFF; DNA: TGTGCCAGCAGCTTATTTCCAGCGGGGGGCTACAATGAGCAGTTCTTC